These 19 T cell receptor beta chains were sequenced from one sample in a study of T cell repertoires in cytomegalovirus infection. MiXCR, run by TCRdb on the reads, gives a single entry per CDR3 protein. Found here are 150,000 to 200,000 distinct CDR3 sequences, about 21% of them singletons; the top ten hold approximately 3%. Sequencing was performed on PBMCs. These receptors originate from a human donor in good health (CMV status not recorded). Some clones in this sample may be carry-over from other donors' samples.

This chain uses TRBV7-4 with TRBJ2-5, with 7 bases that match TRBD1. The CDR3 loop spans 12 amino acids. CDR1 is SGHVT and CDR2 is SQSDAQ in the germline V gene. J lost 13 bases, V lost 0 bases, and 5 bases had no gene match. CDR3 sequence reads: CASSLAPGTVYF. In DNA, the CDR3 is TGTGCCAGCAGCTTAGCGCCAGGGACAGTGTACTTC.

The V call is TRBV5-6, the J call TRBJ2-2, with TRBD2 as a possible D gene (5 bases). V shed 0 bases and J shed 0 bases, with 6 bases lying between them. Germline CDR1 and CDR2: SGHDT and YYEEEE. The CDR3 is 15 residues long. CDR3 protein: CASSLGLPNTGELFF. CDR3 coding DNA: TGTGCCAGCAGCTTGGGACTACCGAACACCGGGGAGCTGTTTTTT.

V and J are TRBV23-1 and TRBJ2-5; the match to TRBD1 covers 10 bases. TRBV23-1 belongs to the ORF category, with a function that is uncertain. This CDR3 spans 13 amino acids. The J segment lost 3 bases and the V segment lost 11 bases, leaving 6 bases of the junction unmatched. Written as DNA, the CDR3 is TGCGCCTCCTCCGGACAGGGGGAAGAGACCCAGTACTTC. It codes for CASSGQGEETQYF.

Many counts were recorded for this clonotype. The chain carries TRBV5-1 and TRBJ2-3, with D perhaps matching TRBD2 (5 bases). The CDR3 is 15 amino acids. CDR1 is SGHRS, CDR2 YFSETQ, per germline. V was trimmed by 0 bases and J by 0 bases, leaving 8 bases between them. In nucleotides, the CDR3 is TGCGCCAGCAGCTTGGACGGGGATAGCACAGATACGCAGTATTTT. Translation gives CASSLDGDSTDTQYF. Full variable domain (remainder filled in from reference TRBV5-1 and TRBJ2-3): KAGVTQTPRYLIKTRGQQVTLSCSPISGHRSVSWYQQTPGQGLQFLFEYFSETQRNKGNFPGRFSGRQFSNSRSEMNVSTLELGDSALYLCASSLDGDSTDTQYFGPGTRLTVL.

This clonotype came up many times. The CDR3 sequence: CASSQDLTGTTAKNIQYF. The CDR3 nucleotides are TGTGCCAGCAGCCAAGATTTAACCGGGACGACCGCCAAAAACATTCAGTACTTC. The rearrangement uses TRBV4-2 and TRBJ2-4; D is tentatively TRBD1 or TRBD2 (5 bases each). The CDR3 covers 18 residues. Trimming took off 0 bases at V and 1 base at J, with 16 bases between the two ends. The V gene's germline CDR1 is LGHNA and CDR2 YNFKEQ.

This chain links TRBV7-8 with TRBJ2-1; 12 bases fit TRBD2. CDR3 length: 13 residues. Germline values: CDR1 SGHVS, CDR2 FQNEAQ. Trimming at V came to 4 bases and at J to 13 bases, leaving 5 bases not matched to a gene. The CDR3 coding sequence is TGTGCCAGCAGCTCGACTAGCGGGGGCCAACAGTTCTTC. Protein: CASSSTSGGQQFF.

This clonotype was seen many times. CDR3 amino acids: CASSPGSVPGNTIYF. The DNA for the CDR3 is TGTGCCAGCAGCCCCGGGTCCGTGCCTGGAAACACCATATATTTT. This chain links TRBV7-3 with TRBJ1-3; D not certain. CDR1 and CDR2 (germline): SGHTA, FQGTGA. Trimming pared 5 bases from V and 2 bases from J, leaving 13 bases between. The CDR3 contains 15 residues. The variable domain in full, completed from reference TRBV7-3 and TRBJ1-3, reads GAGVSQTPSNKVTEKGKYVELRCDPISGHTALYWYRQSLGQGPEFLIYFQGTGAADDSGLPNDRFFAVRPEGSVSTLKIQRTERGDSAVYLCASSPGSVPGNTIYFGEGSWLTVV.

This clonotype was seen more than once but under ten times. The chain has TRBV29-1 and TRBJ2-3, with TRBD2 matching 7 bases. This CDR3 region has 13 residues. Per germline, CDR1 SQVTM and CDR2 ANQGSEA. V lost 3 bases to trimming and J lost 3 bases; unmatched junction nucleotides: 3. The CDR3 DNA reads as TGCAGCGTTGAGGTCGGGAGGACAGATACGCAGTATTTT. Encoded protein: CSVEVGRTDTQYF.

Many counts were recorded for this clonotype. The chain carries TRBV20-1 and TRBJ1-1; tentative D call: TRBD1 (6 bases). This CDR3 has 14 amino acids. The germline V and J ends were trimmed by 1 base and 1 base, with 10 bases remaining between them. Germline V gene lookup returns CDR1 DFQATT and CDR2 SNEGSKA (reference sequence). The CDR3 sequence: CSARGETGNTEAFF. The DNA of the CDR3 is TGCAGTGCTAGAGGCGAGACAGGGAACACTGAAGCTTTCTTT.

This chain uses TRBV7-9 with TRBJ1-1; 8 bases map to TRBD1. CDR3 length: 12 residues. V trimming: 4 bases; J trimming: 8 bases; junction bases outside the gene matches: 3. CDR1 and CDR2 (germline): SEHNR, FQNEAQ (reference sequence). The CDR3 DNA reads TGTGCCAGCAGCTCCAGGACAGGGGAAGCTTTCTTT. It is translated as CASSSRTGEAFF.

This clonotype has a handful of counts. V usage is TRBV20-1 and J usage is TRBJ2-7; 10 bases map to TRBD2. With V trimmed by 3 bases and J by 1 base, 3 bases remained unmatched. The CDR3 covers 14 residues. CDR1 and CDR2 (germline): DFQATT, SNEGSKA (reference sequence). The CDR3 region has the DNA TGCAGTGCTAGGGGGGGACTAGCGTCCTACGAGCAGTACTTC. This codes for CSARGGLASYEQYF.

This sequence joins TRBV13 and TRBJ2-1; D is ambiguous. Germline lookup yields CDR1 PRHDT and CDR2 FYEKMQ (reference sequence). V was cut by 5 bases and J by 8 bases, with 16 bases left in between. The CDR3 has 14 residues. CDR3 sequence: CASSPLDYRDEQFF. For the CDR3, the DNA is TGTGCCAGCAGCCCCCTCGATTATCGGGATGAGCAGTTCTTC.

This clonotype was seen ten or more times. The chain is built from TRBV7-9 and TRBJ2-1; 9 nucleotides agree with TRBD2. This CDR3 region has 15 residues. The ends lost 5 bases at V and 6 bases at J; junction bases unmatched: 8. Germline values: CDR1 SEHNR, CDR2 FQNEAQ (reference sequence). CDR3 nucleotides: TGTGCCAGCAGCCATAGCGGGGGAAACGGCAATGAGCAGTTCTTC. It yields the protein CASSHSGGNGNEQFF.

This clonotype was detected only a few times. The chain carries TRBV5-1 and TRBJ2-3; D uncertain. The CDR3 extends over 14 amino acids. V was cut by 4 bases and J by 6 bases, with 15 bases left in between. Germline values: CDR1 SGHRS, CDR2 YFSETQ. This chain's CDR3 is CASSGEGLMDTQYF. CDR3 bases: TGCGCCAGCAGCGGTGAAGGGCTTATGGATACGCAGTATTTT.

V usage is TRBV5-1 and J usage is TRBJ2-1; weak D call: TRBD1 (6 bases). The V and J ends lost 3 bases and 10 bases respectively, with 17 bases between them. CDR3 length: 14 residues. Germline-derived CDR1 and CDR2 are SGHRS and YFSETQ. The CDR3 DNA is TGCGCCAGCAGCTCGAACACAGGGTCACGGGAGCAGTTCTTC. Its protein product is CASSSNTGSREQFF.

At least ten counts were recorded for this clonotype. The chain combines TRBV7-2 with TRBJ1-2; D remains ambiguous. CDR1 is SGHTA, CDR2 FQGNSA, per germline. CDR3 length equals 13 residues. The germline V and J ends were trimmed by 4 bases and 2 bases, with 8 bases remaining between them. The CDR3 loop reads CASSWGYNYGYTF. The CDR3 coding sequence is TGTGCCAGCAGCTGGGGATACAACTATGGCTACACCTTC.

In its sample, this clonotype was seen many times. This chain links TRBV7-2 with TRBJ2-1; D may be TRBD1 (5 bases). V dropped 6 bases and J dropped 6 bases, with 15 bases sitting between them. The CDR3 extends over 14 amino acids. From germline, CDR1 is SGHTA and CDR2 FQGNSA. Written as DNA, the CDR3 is TGTGCCAGCAGTTACTCCGACAGTCGCAATGAGCAGTTCTTC. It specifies CASSYSDSRNEQFF.

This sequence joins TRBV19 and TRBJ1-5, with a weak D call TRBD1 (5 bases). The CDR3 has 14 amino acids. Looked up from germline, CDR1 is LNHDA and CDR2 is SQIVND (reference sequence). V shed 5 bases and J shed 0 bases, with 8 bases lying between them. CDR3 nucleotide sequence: TGTGCCAGTAGTTTGGGGGTTAGCAATCAGCCCCAGCATTTT. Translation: CASSLGVSNQPQHF.

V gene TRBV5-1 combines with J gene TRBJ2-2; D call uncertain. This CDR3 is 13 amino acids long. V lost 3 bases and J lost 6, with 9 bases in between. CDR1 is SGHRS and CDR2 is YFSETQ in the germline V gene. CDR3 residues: CASSWVAAGELFF. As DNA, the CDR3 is TGCGCCAGCAGCTGGGTCGCCGCCGGGGAGCTGTTTTTT.